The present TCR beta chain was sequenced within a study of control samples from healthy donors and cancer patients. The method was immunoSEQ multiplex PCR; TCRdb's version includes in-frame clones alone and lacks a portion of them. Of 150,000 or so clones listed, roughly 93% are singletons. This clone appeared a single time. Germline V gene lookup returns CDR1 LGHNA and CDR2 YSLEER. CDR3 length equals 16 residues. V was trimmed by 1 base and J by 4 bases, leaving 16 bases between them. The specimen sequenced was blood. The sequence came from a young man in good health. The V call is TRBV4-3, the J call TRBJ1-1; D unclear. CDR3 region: CASSQGIILRTTEAFF. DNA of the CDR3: TGCGCCAGCAGCCAAGGAATCATCCTGAGGACCACTGAAGCTTTCTTT.